This passage covers 7 T cell receptor beta chains from one sample sequenced in a study of ipilimumab plus nivolumab after autologous stem cell transplantation. Here immunoSEQ multiplex PCR was the method, and the copy in TCRdb shows in-frame clones only, minus some. This repertoire shows tens of thousands of clones, approximately 92% found once; its top ten account for approximately 0.92%. The source material was PBMCs, sampled in a trial of ipilimumab plus nivolumab as post-transplant consolidation. All receptors come from a male donor with multiple myeloma.

In DNA form, the CDR3 reads TGTGCCAGCAGAGAACAGGGGACATACGAGCAGTACTTC. Amino acids: CASREQGTYEQYF. The chain is built from TRBV28 and TRBJ2-7; TRBD1 agrees at 7 bases. V lost 6 bases to trimming and J lost 4 bases; unmatched junction nucleotides: 6. This CDR3 is 13 amino acids long. Germline CDR1 and CDR2: MDHEN and SYDVKM.

This chain uses TRBV27 with TRBJ1-5; D is ambiguous. Germline V gives CDR1 MNHEY, CDR2 SMNVEV (reference sequence). V dropped 0 bases and J dropped 4 bases, with 10 bases sitting between them. CDR3 size: 15 residues. DNA for the CDR3: TGTGCCAGCAGTTTATCGGGCAGCCAGAATCAGCCCCAGCATTTT. Translation gives CASSLSGSQNQPQHF.

V is TRBV2 and J is TRBJ1-1, with unresolved D. The CDR3 totals 14 residues. Trimming removed 7 bases at V and 0 bases at J, with 12 bases between. Germline lookup yields CDR1 SNHLY and CDR2 FYNNEI. The CDR3 here is CASTIQIMNTEAFF. CDR3 sequence (DNA): TGTGCCAGCACCATACAGATAATGAACACTGAAGCTTTCTTT.

The chain joins TRBV18 to TRBJ2-1, with 13 bases identical to TRBD2. The V gene end was trimmed by 6 bases and the J gene end by 8 bases; junction bases not matched to a gene: 7. Germline CDR1 reads KGHSH; CDR2 reads LQKENI. CDR3 length: 15 amino acids. CDR3 DNA sequence: TGTGCCAGCTCTCCGGGACTAGCGGGACCGTATGAGCAGTTCTTC. As protein: CASSPGLAGPYEQFF.

The table lists this clone with a few counts. The chain carries TRBV9 and TRBJ1-4, with a weak D call TRBD1 (5 bases). V shed 2 bases and J shed 4 bases, with 9 bases lying between them. This CDR3 is built from 14 residues. Germline loops: CDR1 SGDLS, CDR2 YYNGEE. The CDR3 sequence: CASSVGHNNEKLFF. The CDR3 DNA sequence: TGTGCCAGCAGCGTGGGGCACAATAATGAAAAACTGTTTTTT.

The rearrangement joins TRBV27 to TRBJ1-1; D gene uncertain. The CDR3 has 14 residues. Trimming pared 5 bases from V and 1 base from J, leaving 11 bases between. The germline V gene has CDR1 MNHEY and CDR2 SMNVEV (reference sequence). The CDR3 loop reads CASSPRLGNTEAFF. CDR3 DNA sequence: TGTGCCAGCAGTCCGCGTTTAGGGAACACTGAAGCTTTCTTT.

The count of this clone is one. The chain employs TRBV2 and TRBJ2-5, with 8 bases identical to TRBD2. V dropped 7 bases and J dropped 4; count of bases not matched to a gene: 14. Germline V gene data show CDR1 as SNHLY and CDR2 as FYNNEI. There are 16 residues in the CDR3. CDR3 residues: CASKKGRAGGGETQYF. In nucleotides, the CDR3 is TGTGCCAGCAAGAAGGGGAGGGCGGGAGGTGGAGAGACCCAGTACTTC.